This record covers a single TCR beta chain. Its antigen is undetermined. The assay was immunoSEQ multiplex PCR, and TCRdb's table has in-frame clones only and misses some. The sample holds 70,000 or so clones; 60% to 75% are singletons and the top ten take about 5%. The entry originates in a study of vaccination effects on CD4 cells after COVID-19. Findings and caveats of the study: Late post-vaccination samples showed marked contraction of infection- and vaccine-induced clones.

Viral peptide pool expansion of antigen-specific CD4+ T cells preceded sequencing in the ViraFEST assay. Culture proceeded for 10 days, and CD4+ T cells were then isolated. Sometime from March through December 2020, the person acquired a SARS-CoV-2 infection that PCR confirmed. Wells each received 2 million or so PBMC, cultured with 10 IU/ml IL-2 and roughly 9.8 ug/ml peptides. Half-medium replacement with IL-2 medium occurred on days 3 and 7. This TCR derives from a human donor who had a prior SARS-CoV-2 infection. The input for sequencing was CD4+ T cells from PBMCs cultured with HIV peptides, taken before COVID-19 vaccination. Subset of the sample: HIV-1 Nef peptide pool negative control/reference culture.

The DNA for the CDR3 is TGTGCCAGCTCACACGGGGGGGACTCCTACGAGCAGTACTTC. Translation: CASSHGGDSYEQYF. The chain is built from TRBV18 and TRBJ2-7; the match to TRBD2 covers 8 bases. This CDR3 is built from 14 residues. Germline loops: CDR1 KGHSH, CDR2 LQKENI. V was clipped by 4 bases and J by 0 bases; unmatched bases: 2.